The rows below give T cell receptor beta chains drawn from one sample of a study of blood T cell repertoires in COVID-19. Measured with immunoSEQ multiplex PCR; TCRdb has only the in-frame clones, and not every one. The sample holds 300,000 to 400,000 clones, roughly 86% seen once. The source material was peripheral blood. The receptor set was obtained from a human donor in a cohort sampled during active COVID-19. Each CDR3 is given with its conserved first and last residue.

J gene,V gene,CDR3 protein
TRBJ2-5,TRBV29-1,CSVNPVNPGGQETQYF
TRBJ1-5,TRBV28,CASSPDRVSSNQPQHF
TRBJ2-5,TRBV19,CASSTQRGLADRYQETQYF
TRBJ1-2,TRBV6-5,CASSYRGLAGYGYTF
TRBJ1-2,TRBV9,CASNSDGGYYGYTF
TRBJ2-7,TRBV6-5,CASSVGQAYEQYF
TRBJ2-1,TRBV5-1,CASSLALSGDEQFF
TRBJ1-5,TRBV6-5,CASSSVANQPQHF
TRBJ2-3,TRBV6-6,CASSLTVEADTQYF
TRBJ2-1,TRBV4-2,CASSGGLAGVAEQFF
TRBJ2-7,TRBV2,CASSVSLAGTGEQYF
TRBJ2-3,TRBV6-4,CASSRLAGVTDTQYF
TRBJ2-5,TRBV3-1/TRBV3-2,CASSPGLTSGGSETQYF
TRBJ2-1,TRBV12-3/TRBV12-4,CASVLQGYEQFF
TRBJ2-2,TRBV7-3,CASSNNDWTGVTGELFF
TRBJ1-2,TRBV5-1,CASSLGGISNYGYTF
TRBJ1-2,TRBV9,CASSVARGGVSGMAGYTF
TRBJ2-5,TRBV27,CASSPLGISRETQYF
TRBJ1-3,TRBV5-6,CASSLLADSGNTIYF
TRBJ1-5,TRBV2,CASSGTAQPQHF
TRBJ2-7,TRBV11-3,CASSSGGLLSEQYF
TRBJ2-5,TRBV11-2,CASSLVVSGEQETQYF
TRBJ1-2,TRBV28,CASSLWFVGYTF
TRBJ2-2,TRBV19,CASSIRGTVNRYGELFF
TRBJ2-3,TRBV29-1,CSVGTSGRADTQYF
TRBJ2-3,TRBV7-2,CASSPTGGAEPDTQYF